The next 9 T cell receptor beta chains were all read from a single sample in a study of T cells after yellow fever vaccination. TCRdb re-called the 5' RACE reads with MiXCR, one entry per CDR3 protein. Of about 85,000 distinct CDR3 sequences listed, roughly 13% are singletons. The sequencing here drew on CD8+ T cells not binding an NS4B(214-222) dextramer, sorted from PBMCs, taken roughly 23 days after the first yellow fever vaccination. Receptors were obtained from a young man who received the YFV17D yellow fever vaccine.

The genes are TRBV7-3 and TRBJ2-1; TRBD1 matches 8 bases. CDR3 length: 18 residues. Germline V lookup: CDR1 SGHTA, CDR2 FQGTGA. Unmatched junction bases numbered 20, after V lost 5 bases and J lost 8 bases. In nucleotides, the CDR3 is TGTGCCAGCAGCCGCCCAACTGCGGGAACCCAACAGGGGGATGAGCAGTTCTTC. The encoded protein is CASSRPTAGTQQGDEQFF.

The chain is built from TRBV6-1 and TRBJ2-7; possibly TRBD2 for D (5 bases). Germline V lookup: CDR1 MNHNS, CDR2 SASEGT. The CDR3 is 13 amino acids. The V end was cut by 6 bases, the J end by 0 bases, with 9 bases between. The DNA for the CDR3 is TGTGCCAGCAGCAAAGGGAGCTCCTACGAGCAGTACTTC. It translates to CASSKGSSYEQYF.

This clonotype was counted a few times. The chain joins TRBV7-9 to TRBJ2-7, with D uncertain. Germline assignment: CDR1 SEHNR and CDR2 FQNEAQ (reference sequence). V was trimmed by 1 base and J by 1 base, leaving 11 bases between them. This CDR3 contains 15 residues. This chain's CDR3 is CASSLGPLESYEQYV. In DNA form, the CDR3 reads TGTGCCAGCAGCTTAGGGCCCTTGGAATCCTACGAGCAGTACGTC.

This rearrangement joins TRBV7-2 to TRBJ2-5, with TRBD2 matching 7 bases. Germline V lookup: CDR1 SGHTA, CDR2 FQGNSA. Losses at the gene ends were 1 base for V and 3 bases for J; bases not matched to a gene: 5. The CDR3 runs to 15 residues. This chain's CDR3 is CASSLGGGGEETQYF. DNA of the CDR3: TGTGCCAGCAGCTTAGGGGGGGGAGGTGAAGAGACCCAGTACTTC.

The gene calls are TRBV12-5 and TRBJ2-1; D unresolved. V was pared by 5 bases and J by 6 bases, with 20 bases between. The CDR3 length is 16 residues. Germline CDR1 reads LGHNT; CDR2 reads FRNRAP. DNA for the CDR3: TGTGCTAGTGGTCCGTTCGAGGTTTCGGCCTTCAATGAGCAGTTCTTC. Protein sequence: CASGPFEVSAFNEQFF.

This rearrangement joins TRBV4-3 to TRBJ2-7; a weak D match, TRBD1 (5 bases). With 2 bases removed from V and 5 bases from J, the gap between germline ends came to 16 bases. CDR1 and CDR2 (germline): LGHNA, YSLEER. The CDR3 totals 15 residues. The CDR3 DNA sequence: TGCGCCAGCAGCCAAACGATGGCAGGGCCTAACGAGCAGTACTTC. Translated, it gives CASSQTMAGPNEQYF.

This clonotype occurred a few times. V is TRBV7-9 and J is TRBJ1-3, with 9 bases that match TRBD1. This CDR3 is built from 17 residues. V shed 4 bases and J 2 bases; nucleotides not matched to a gene: 9. Germline V gene sequence: CDR1 SEHNR, CDR2 FQNEAQ (reference sequence). In DNA form, the CDR3 reads TGTGCCAGCAGCTCCTCGGTACAGGGGGCGCCTGGAAACACCATATATTTT. It specifies CASSSSVQGAPGNTIYF.

This clonotype was found many times. The chain combines TRBV5-5 with TRBJ2-7; D is undetermined. The CDR3 is 12 residues long. The ends were cut back, 4 bases at V and 0 bases at J, with 5 bases in the middle. Germline V lookup: CDR1 SGHKS, CDR2 YYEKEE (reference sequence). In DNA form, the CDR3 reads TGTGCCAGCAGCCTCACCTCCTACGAGCAGTACTTC. Translating it yields CASSLTSYEQYF.

This clonotype has a handful of counts. This sequence joins TRBV4-1 and TRBJ2-7, with unresolved D. Per the germline V gene, CDR1 is MGHRA and CDR2 is YSYEKL. V was shortened by 0 bases and J by 7 bases, with 16 bases between the two germline ends. The CDR3 spans 15 residues. The CDR3 protein is CASSQELRPLREQYF. CDR3 DNA: TGCGCCAGCAGCCAAGAACTCAGGCCCCTACGAGAGCAGTACTTC.